The 28 T cell receptor beta chains given below trace back to one sample, sequenced in a study of T cell repertoires in cytomegalovirus infection. No antigen has been identified for these receptors. One entry per CDR3 protein, called by TCRdb with MiXCR from the reads. The repertoire consists of roughly 120,000 distinct CDR3 sequences, with more than 30% occurring once and the leading ten covering 41%. The material was CD8+ T cells from cultured PBMCs, obtained from culture after CMV antigen stimulation. The receptors here all came from a human donor in good health (CMV status not recorded). Some clones in this sample may be carry-over from other donors' samples.

The genes are TRBV2 and TRBJ2-6, with 9 nucleotides matching TRBD1. Germline V CDR1 and CDR2: SNHLY, FYNNEI. With V trimmed by 7 bases and J by 3 bases, 19 bases remained unmatched. This CDR3 region has 20 residues. In DNA form, the CDR3 reads TGTGCCAGCACCGAGGGACAGGGTACATTGTTGACGCGTGGGGCCAACGTCCTGACTTTC. Translated, it gives CASTEGQGTLLTRGANVLTF.

This clonotype was found a few times. The V gene is TRBV20-1, the J gene TRBJ1-6; 7 bases map to TRBD1. Looked up from germline, CDR1 is DFQATT and CDR2 is SNEGSKA (reference sequence). The CDR3 has 13 residues. V was clipped by 2 bases and J by 9 bases; unmatched bases: 4. CDR3 sequence reads: CSARRGLGSPLHF. DNA of the CDR3: TGCAGTGCTAGAAGGGGGCTAGGTTCACCCCTCCACTTT.

The gene calls are TRBV5-1 and TRBJ2-1; a weak D match, TRBD2 (6 bases). Germline V CDR1 and CDR2: SGHRS, YFSETQ. With 3 bases removed from V and 0 bases from J, the gap between germline ends came to 13 bases. This CDR3 spans 16 amino acids. The CDR3 sequence: CASSSGLGGSYNEQFF. The CDR3 DNA is TGCGCCAGCAGCTCGGGACTGGGAGGCTCCTACAATGAGCAGTTCTTC.

This clonotype has just a few counts. The chain recombines TRBV4-1 with TRBJ1-5; 11 nucleotides match TRBD1. V lost 2 bases to trimming and J lost 2 bases; unmatched junction nucleotides: 5. This CDR3 is built from 17 residues. Germline V gene lookup returns CDR1 MGHRA and CDR2 YSYEKL. The CDR3 spells CASSQWDRGGRNQPQHF. DNA of the CDR3: TGCGCCAGCAGCCAATGGGACAGGGGGGGTCGCAATCAGCCCCAGCATTTT.

This chain joins TRBV5-6 and TRBJ1-2; D ambiguous. Looked up from germline, CDR1 is SGHDT and CDR2 is YYEEEE. CDR3 length: 16 amino acids. CDR3 bases: TGTGGATCTGATTTCTATCGCGACAACTGGGGCTATGGCTACACCTTC. This sequence encodes CGSDFYRDNWGYGYTF.

This clonotype was counted many times. The chain joins TRBV4-1 to TRBJ1-3; 8 bases are a match to TRBD1. The CDR3 is 17 amino acids. The germline V gene has CDR1 MGHRA and CDR2 YSYEKL. The ends lost 3 bases at V and 2 bases at J; junction bases unmatched: 9. CDR3 in DNA: TGCGCCAGCAGCCAGTCTCAGGGGGCGCAGCCTGGAAACACCATATATTTT. Translated: CASSQSQGAQPGNTIYF.

This chain uses TRBV2 with TRBJ2-7; 7 nucleotides line up with TRBD1. The CDR3 covers 13 residues. V shed 8 bases, J shed 2 bases, and the junction held 6 bases outside the gene matches. The V gene's germline CDR1 is SNHLY and CDR2 FYNNEI. This CDR3 reads CASGQGVPYEQYF. The DNA of the CDR3 is TGTGCCAGCGGGCAGGGGGTTCCCTACGAGCAGTACTTC. The whole variable domain, filled in from reference TRBV2 and TRBJ2-7, reads EPEVTQTPSHQVTQMGQEVILRCVPISNHLYFYWYRQILGQKVEFLVSFYNNEISEKSEIFDDQFSVERPDGSNFTLKIRSTKLEDSAMYFCASGQGVPYEQYFGPGTRLTVT.

The chain has TRBV28 and TRBJ2-2; possibly TRBD2 for D (5 bases). CDR3 length equals 14 residues. CDR1 and CDR2 from the germline V gene are MDHEN and SYDVKM. V lost 10 bases, J lost 0 bases, and 12 bases lay in between. CDR3 sequence reads: CATQDSANTGELFF. CDR3 nucleotides: TGTGCCACCCAGGACTCCGCGAACACCGGGGAGCTGTTTTTT.

This clonotype was picked up a small number of times. This chain connects TRBV27 to TRBJ2-1; 11 bases map to TRBD2. Germline trimming cut 5 bases from V and 12 bases from J; bases unmatched to any gene: 12. This CDR3 is built from 15 residues. Germline CDR1 reads MNHEY; CDR2 reads SMNVEV (reference sequence). CDR3 amino acids: CASSLTSGAWIGQFF. Written as DNA, the CDR3 is TGTGCCAGCAGTCTGACTAGCGGGGCCTGGATTGGGCAGTTCTTC.

V and J are TRBV7-6 and TRBJ2-6; TRBD1 might be the D (6 bases). The CDR3 is made up of 15 amino acids. Trimming stripped 5 bases from V and 0 bases from J, with 8 bases between. Germline V lookup: CDR1 SGHVS, CDR2 FNYEAQ. The CDR3 protein is CASSLGGSGANVLTF. Written as DNA, the CDR3 is TGTGCCAGCAGCCTAGGGGGCTCTGGGGCCAACGTCCTGACTTTC.

This clonotype has a handful of counts. The chain links TRBV6-6 to TRBJ1-2, with a possible D match to TRBD1 (5 bases). V gave up 7 bases and J gave up 7 bases, with 16 bases separating them. This CDR3 has 13 amino acids. CDR1 and CDR2 from the germline V gene are MNHNY and SVGAGI (reference sequence). The CDR3 DNA sequence: TGTGCCAGCATCATTCCAGGGCACGGTGGCTACACCTTC. Translated, it gives CASIIPGHGGYTF.

Only a few counts were recorded for this clonotype. V and J are TRBV15 and TRBJ2-5, with unresolved D. CDR1 and CDR2 (germline): LNHNV, YYDKDF (reference sequence). The CDR3 is 16 amino acids. The V end lost 2 bases, the J end lost 5 bases, and 18 bases lay between the germline ends. The CDR3 region is CATSRPSGSPRETQYF. DNA for the CDR3: TGTGCCACCAGCAGACCTTCTGGCAGTCCCCGGGAGACCCAGTACTTC.

The J gene is TRBJ2-3, the V gene TRBV29-1; tentatively, D is TRBD1 or TRBD2 (6 bases each). The CDR3 spans 16 residues. The V gene's germline CDR1 is SQVTM and CDR2 ANQGSEA. The V and J ends lost 1 base and 1 base respectively, with 15 bases between them. The CDR3 nucleotides are TGCAGCGTTGAAGGTTTCGTGGAGGGGGGCACAGATACGCAGTATTTT. This encodes CSVEGFVEGGTDTQYF.

The V gene is TRBV7-9, the J gene TRBJ2-1, with TRBD2 matching over 9 bases. The CDR3 has 15 amino acids. V dropped 1 base and J dropped 3; count of bases not matched to a gene: 1. Looked up from germline, CDR1 is SEHNR and CDR2 is FQNEAQ (reference sequence). The CDR3 DNA reads TGTGCCAGCAGCTTAGTTAGCGGGGGCTACAATGAGCAGTTCTTC. Protein: CASSLVSGGYNEQFF. The variable domain in full, completed from reference TRBV7-9 and TRBJ2-1, reads DTGVSQNPRHKITKRGQNVTFRCDPISEHNRLYWYRQTLGQGPEFLTYFQNEAQLEKSRLLSDRFSAERPKGSFSTLEIQRTEQGDSAMYLCASSLVSGGYNEQFFGPGTRLTVL.

This chain connects TRBV4-3 to TRBJ1-4; D might be TRBD1 (5 bases). Germline lookup yields CDR1 LGHNA and CDR2 YSLEER. Trimming removed 0 bases at V and 7 bases at J, with 15 bases between. The CDR3 spans 16 residues. CDR3 sequence (DNA): TGCGCCAGCAGCCAAGATGAAGGGGCTCTTGGTGAAAAACTGTTTTTT. Its protein is CASSQDEGALGEKLFF.

The genes are TRBV6-1 and TRBJ2-7, with 11 bases that match TRBD2. The germline V gene encodes CDR1 MNHNS and CDR2 SASEGT. Trimming at V came to 8 bases and at J to 0 bases, leaving 6 bases not matched to a gene. CDR3 length: 15 residues. Here the CDR3 DNA reads TGTGCCAGCCGATACGGGACTAGCGGCTCCTACGAGCAGTACTTC. This sequence encodes CASRYGTSGSYEQYF.

This clonotype has only a few counts. V gene TRBV19 combines with J gene TRBJ2-2; D is possibly TRBD1 (7 bases). This CDR3 contains 15 residues. The V gene's germline CDR1 is LNHDA and CDR2 SQIVND (reference sequence). V lost 11 bases, J lost 2 bases, and 18 bases lay in between. The CDR3 DNA reads as TGTGCCTCCGGCGGGACAGTCAAAAACACCGGGGAGCTGTTTTTT. Residues: CASGGTVKNTGELFF.

The chain has TRBV7-6 and TRBJ2-5; 7 nucleotides line up with TRBD1. The CDR3 length is 16 residues. From germline, CDR1 is SGHVS and CDR2 FNYEAQ. V lost 1 base and J lost 0; bases outside the gene matches: 5. CDR3 residues: CASSLGWDRNQETQYF. For the CDR3, the DNA is TGTGCCAGCAGCTTAGGCTGGGACAGAAACCAAGAGACCCAGTACTTC.

The CDR3 protein is CASSYSPNTGELFF. In nucleotides, the CDR3 is TGTGCCAGCAGTTACTCTCCGAACACCGGGGAGCTGTTTTTT. This sequence joins TRBV6-5 and TRBJ2-2; no clear D. Germline V gene sequence: CDR1 MNHEY, CDR2 SVGAGI. The V end was cut by 0 bases, the J end by 0 bases, with 2 bases between. CDR3 length equals 14 residues.

This clonotype has only one observation. The chain is built from TRBV27 and TRBJ1-1; D perhaps matches TRBD1 (5 bases). The V gene lost 8 bases and the J gene lost 1 base, with 17 bases spanning the gap. Germline V gene data show CDR1 as MNHEY and CDR2 as SMNVEV (reference sequence). The CDR3 is 15 residues long. CDR3 loop: CASVTSTVANTEAFF. The CDR3 DNA sequence: TGTGCCAGCGTTACCTCGACAGTTGCGAACACTGAAGCTTTCTTT.

The chain joins TRBV2 to TRBJ2-3; 13 bases match TRBD2. This CDR3 is 18 amino acids long. J lost 3 bases, V lost 2 bases, and 8 bases had no gene match. CDR1 is SNHLY and CDR2 is FYNNEI in the germline V gene. The chain's CDR3 is CASSEYPGTSGETDTQYF. CDR3 DNA: TGTGCCAGCAGTGAATACCCGGGGACTAGCGGGGAGACAGATACGCAGTATTTT.

The chain joins TRBV2 to TRBJ2-7; D could derive from TRBD1 or TRBD2 (5 bases each). This CDR3 comprises 16 residues. CDR1 is SNHLY, CDR2 FYNNEI, per germline. V gave up 2 bases and J gave up 5 bases, with 19 bases separating them. The CDR3 here is CASSESPPGTVHEQYF. Written as DNA, the CDR3 is TGTGCCAGCAGTGAATCTCCCCCGGGGACGGTCCACGAGCAGTACTTC. The full variable domain, rest sourced from reference TRBV2 and TRBJ2-7, is EPEVTQTPSHQVTQMGQEVILRCVPISNHLYFYWYRQILGQKVEFLVSFYNNEISEKSEIFDDQFSVERPDGSNFTLKIRSTKLEDSAMYFCASSESPPGTVHEQYFGPGTRLTVT.

This clonotype was recorded many times. The chain uses TRBV7-6 and TRBJ2-5, with 11 bases that match TRBD2. V lost 3 bases to trimming and J lost 2 bases; unmatched junction nucleotides: 26. The CDR3 has 23 amino acids. From germline, CDR1 is SGHVS and CDR2 FNYEAQ. In nucleotides, the CDR3 is TGTGCCAGCAGCTTTGTCCCCTCCGTAACCCCACTAGCGGGGGTCCCGTTTCAAGAGACCCAGTACTTC. It codes for CASSFVPSVTPLAGVPFQETQYF.

As to this clonotype: Possible read error: a much larger clone is one base away. The chain couples TRBV6-2 or TRBV6-3 to TRBJ1-5; a possible D gene is TRBD1 (6 bases). Per the germline V gene, CDR1 is MNHEY and CDR2 is SVGEGT. This CDR3 is built from 13 residues. The CDR3, as DNA: TGTGCCAGCAGTTGGACAGACAATCAGCCCCACCATTTT. Amino acid sequence: CASSWTDNQPHHF.

In this sample, this clonotype turned up many times. The chain has TRBV29-1 and TRBJ1-1; D possibly corresponds to TRBD1 (6 bases). Germline-derived CDR1 and CDR2 are SQVTM and ANQGSEA. The V end lost 6 bases, the J end lost 7 bases, and 24 bases lay between the germline ends. The CDR3 is 15 amino acids. Here the CDR3 reads CSVVRREGGRFEAFF. The CDR3 DNA sequence: TGCAGCGTGGTCAGGCGAGAAGGGGGAAGGTTTGAAGCTTTCTTT.

A few counts support this clonotype. V is TRBV5-8 and J is TRBJ1-1; D ambiguous. The CDR3 contains 14 residues. Trimming shortened V by 4 bases and J by 0 bases, and 10 bases separated the two germline ends. Germline V gene lookup returns CDR1 SGHTS and CDR2 YDEGEE. CDR3 DNA sequence: TGTGCCAGCAGCCTCGGAGGGCTGAACACTGAAGCTTTCTTT. It encodes CASSLGGLNTEAFF.

The chain carries TRBV11-2 and TRBJ2-4; D might be TRBD1 (6 bases). Trimming pared 2 bases from V and 6 bases from J, leaving 11 bases between. Germline V gives CDR1 SGHAT, CDR2 FQNNGV. The CDR3 sequence is 14 residues long. DNA of the CDR3: TGTGCCAGCAGCTTACCAGGGGAAAGAAACATTCAGTACTTC. Translated, it gives CASSLPGERNIQYF.

The chain uses TRBV6-6 and TRBJ2-3; 7 bases line up with TRBD2. Germline assignment: CDR1 MNHNY and CDR2 SVGAGI (reference sequence). The CDR3 loop spans 16 amino acids. V shed 5 bases and J 1 base; nucleotides not matched to a gene: 9. This CDR3 is CASSHGYAGGTDTQYF. The CDR3 bases are TGTGCCAGCAGTCATGGGTACGCGGGGGGCACAGATACGCAGTATTTT.